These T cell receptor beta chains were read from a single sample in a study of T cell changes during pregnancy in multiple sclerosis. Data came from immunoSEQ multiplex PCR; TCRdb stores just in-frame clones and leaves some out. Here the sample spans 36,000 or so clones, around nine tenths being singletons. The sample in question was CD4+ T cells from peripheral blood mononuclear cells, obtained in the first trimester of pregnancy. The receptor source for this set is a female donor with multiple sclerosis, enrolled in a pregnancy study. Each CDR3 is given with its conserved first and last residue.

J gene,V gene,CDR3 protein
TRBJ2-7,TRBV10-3,CAISSSDRALSYEQYF
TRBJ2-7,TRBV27,CASSRPRAGNYEQYF
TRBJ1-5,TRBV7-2,CASSNPGGAGSNQPQHF
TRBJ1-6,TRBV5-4,CASSVMAGDNSPLHF
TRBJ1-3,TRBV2,CASSEVLSGNTIYF
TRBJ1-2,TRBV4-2,CASSQSLPREGIHYGYTF
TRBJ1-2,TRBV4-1,CASSQEVGQAIYGYTF
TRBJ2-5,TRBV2,CASKGRGYQETQYF
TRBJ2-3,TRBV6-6,CASRDQRVDTQYF
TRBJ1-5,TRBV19,CASRGTGAPNQPQHF
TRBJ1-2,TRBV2,CASSVGGGNYGYTF
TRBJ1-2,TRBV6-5,CASRQGIGGYGYTF
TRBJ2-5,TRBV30,CAWSGQGETQYF
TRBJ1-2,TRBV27,CASRARGYTF
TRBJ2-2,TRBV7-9,CASSLTRDRGRGELFF
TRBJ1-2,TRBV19,CASSSQALSGGYTF
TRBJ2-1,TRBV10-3,CAISRPGESNEQFF
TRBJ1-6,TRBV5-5,CASSSAWQGLRSSYNSPLHF
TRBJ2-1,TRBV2,CASSSVFYNEQFF
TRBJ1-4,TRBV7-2,CASSLLGRGEKLFF
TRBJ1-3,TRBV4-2,CASSQDLAGGSSGNTIYF
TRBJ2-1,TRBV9,CASSVVAGDHEQFF
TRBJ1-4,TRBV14,CASSQPRTGANEKLFF
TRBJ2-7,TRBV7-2,CASSTSSGGVRYEQYF
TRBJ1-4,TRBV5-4,CASSSGQAFEKLFF
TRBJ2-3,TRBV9,CASSVGSSTDTQYF
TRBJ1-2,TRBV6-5,CATRGGGSYTF
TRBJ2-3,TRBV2,CASSESGASDTQYF
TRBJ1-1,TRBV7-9,CASSSLRGPNTEAFF
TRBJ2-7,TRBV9,CASSVGDRVLTYEQYF
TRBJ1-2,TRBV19,CASSIGQGLYGYTF
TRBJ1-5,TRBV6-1,CASSEAGWNQPQHF
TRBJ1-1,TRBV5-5,CASSLAPRDHTEAFF
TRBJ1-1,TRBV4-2,CASSQDYGAASGIEAFF
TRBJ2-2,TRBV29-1,CSVEEGRGYTGELFF
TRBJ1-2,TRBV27,CASSPRTGRVYGYTF
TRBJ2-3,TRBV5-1,CASSLVQGHTDTQYF
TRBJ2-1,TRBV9,CASSSRVSSYNEQFF
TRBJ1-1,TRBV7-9,CASSLWRAENTEAFF
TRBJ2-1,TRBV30,CAWRLAGVYEQFF
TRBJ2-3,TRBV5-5,CASSLKRGEVPADTQYF
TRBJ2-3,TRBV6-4,CASSREVKSDTQYF
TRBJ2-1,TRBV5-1,CASSWGPGQGNEQFF
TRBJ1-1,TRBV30,CAWSPDPRFSEAFF
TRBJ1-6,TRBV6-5,CASGGQRNSPLHF
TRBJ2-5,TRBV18,CASSPPSQETQYF
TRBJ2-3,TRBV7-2,CASSPGASGGLWGTDTQYF
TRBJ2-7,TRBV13,CASSLTRLAGDSYEQYF
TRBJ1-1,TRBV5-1,CASKTGTANTEAFF
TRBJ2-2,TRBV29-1,CSARLAGKDYTGELFF